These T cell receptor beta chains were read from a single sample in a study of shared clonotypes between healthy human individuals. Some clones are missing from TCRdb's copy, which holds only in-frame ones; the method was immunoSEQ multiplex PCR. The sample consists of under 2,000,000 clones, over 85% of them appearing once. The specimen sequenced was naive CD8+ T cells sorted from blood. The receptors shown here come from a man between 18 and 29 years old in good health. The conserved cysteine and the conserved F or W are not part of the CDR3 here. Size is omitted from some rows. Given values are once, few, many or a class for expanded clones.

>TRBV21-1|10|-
ASRTVNGAQH
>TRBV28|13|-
ASSLDSLPGNTIY
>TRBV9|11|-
ASSVDDGETQY
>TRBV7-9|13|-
ASSQRGVSDSPLH
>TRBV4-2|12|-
ASSQGWGGETQY
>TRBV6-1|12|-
ASRETGAVGEQY
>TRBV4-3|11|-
ASSQEPQYEQY
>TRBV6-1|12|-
ASSFLAGVETQY
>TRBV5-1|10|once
ASSLAGDEQY
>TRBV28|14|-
ASSREPVTAKNIQY
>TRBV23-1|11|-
ASSHVGGCEQY
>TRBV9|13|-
ASSVRTDSVYGYT
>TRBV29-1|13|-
SVEGTSGSSYEQY
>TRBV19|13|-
ASSMLPSSAYEQY
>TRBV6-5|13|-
ASSYSPGGHNEQF
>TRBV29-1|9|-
SVSVGGEQY
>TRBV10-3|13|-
AISDPAGRNTEAF
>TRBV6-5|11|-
ASSYALNTEAF
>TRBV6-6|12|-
ASTGEGPHQPQH
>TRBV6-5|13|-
ASSSRDTNTGELF
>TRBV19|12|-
ASSAGTGLYEQY
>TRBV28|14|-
ASSSLSGGADNEQF
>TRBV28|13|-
ASSLVRQGQETQY
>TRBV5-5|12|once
ASSLGRGSYEQY
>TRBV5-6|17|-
ASSRPYVPSEGPNYGYT
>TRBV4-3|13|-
ASSQGYGTPDEQY
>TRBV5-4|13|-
ASSLSWGPSTEAF
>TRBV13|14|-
ASSLGPGQGATEAF